This T cell receptor beta chain was retrieved from a study of early T cells in non-severe SARS-CoV-2 infection. Overall study: Sequencing was performed on bulk RNA from unsorted whole blood, leaving chains unpaired.

This clonotype has a handful of counts. Its antigen is unknown. Study-level findings and limits: There was a bias toward anti-spike CD8 responses in VDJdb matching, which missed private and CD4 specificities.

Attached unique molecular identifiers marked individual cDNA molecules. TCRdb independently ran MiXCR on the 5' RACE reads; one entry per CDR3 protein. Of more than 95,000 distinct CDR3 sequences detected, more than 12% appear once; the ten largest clones hold 20% to 25%. The source is an adult who was a healthcare worker with PCR-confirmed SARS-CoV-2 infection or an uninfected control (not recorded which). The sequenced sample consisted of whole blood.

The CDR3, as DNA: TGTGCCAGCAGTGAGGGCAGGGGTGGACAGCCCCAGCATTTT. It specifies CASSEGRGGQPQHF. The chain links TRBV6-1 to TRBJ1-5; the D gene is possibly TRBD1 (6 bases). Germline loops: CDR1 MNHNS, CDR2 SASEGT. The CDR3 extends over 14 amino acids. Deletions cut 3 bases from V and 7 bases from J, with 13 bases between.